This is a list of T cell receptor beta chains from one sample in a study of T cells in tumors after PD-1 blockade. Libraries were prepared by immunoSEQ multiplex PCR; TCRdb keeps only in-frame clonotypes and omits some of them. The data show 45,000 or so clones, around four fifths seen once. The sample was PBMCs, taken before anti-PD-1 therapy. Receptors originate from a human donor with advanced basal cell or squamous cell carcinoma (not recorded which). Both conserved end residues are part of each CDR3. Fields, in order: CDR3 length, V gene, D gene, clone size, J gene, CDR3 DNA, CDR3 protein. A D gene is named only where the DNA matches it firmly. Clone size is not always given. Where it is, it says once, few, many or a class for expanded clones.

length: 17
V: TRBV7-2
D: -
size: -
J: TRBJ2-1
DNA: TGTGCCAGCAGCTTCTTTTCGGCAGGGAGGGGGGCCAATGAGCAGTTCTTC
CDR3: CASSFFSAGRGANEQFF

length: 14
V: TRBV5-1
D: TRBD1
size: once
J: TRBJ2-4
DNA: TGCGCCAGCAGCTTGCAGGGGGCTTCCAACATTCAGTACTTC
CDR3: CASSLQGASNIQYF

length: 15
V: TRBV19
D: TRBD1
size: -
J: TRBJ1-5
DNA: TGTGCCAGTAGTATAGGTACAGGGGGCAATCAGCCCCAGCATTTT
CDR3: CASSIGTGGNQPQHF

length: 15
V: TRBV15
D: TRBD2
size: -
J: TRBJ2-7
DNA: TGTGCCACCAGCAGAGTGGTCGGGGGGGCCGCCGAGCAGTACTTC
CDR3: CATSRVVGGAAEQYF

length: 15
V: TRBV2
D: TRBD2
size: -
J: TRBJ2-5
DNA: TGTGCCAGCAGCTCATTCCTAGCGGGGGAAGAGACCCAGTACTTC
CDR3: CASSSFLAGEETQYF

length: 17
V: TRBV27
D: -
size: -
J: TRBJ1-1
DNA: TGTGCCAGCACCGGCAGCACAGGGCTTTTAGGAAACACTGAAGCTTTCTTT
CDR3: CASTGSTGLLGNTEAFF

length: 16
V: TRBV19
D: -
size: -
J: TRBJ1-3
DNA: TGTGCCAGTAGTGTTCTCAGAGCAGGGGCTGGAAACACCATATATTTT
CDR3: CASSVLRAGAGNTIYF

length: 12
V: TRBV28
D: -
size: -
J: TRBJ2-7
DNA: TGTGCCAGCGCTCCCCTAAGGGCCGAGCAGTACTTC
CDR3: CASAPLRAEQYF

length: 14
V: TRBV15
D: TRBD1
size: few
J: TRBJ1-1
DNA: TGTGCCACCAGCAGATCGTGGGGACAGACTGAAGCTTTCTTT
CDR3: CATSRSWGQTEAFF

length: 16
V: TRBV12-2
D: -
size: -
J: TRBJ1-5
DNA: TGTGCAAGTCGCGGGGCCGGGACAGGTATCAATCAGCCCCAGCATTTT
CDR3: CASRGAGTGINQPQHF

length: 19
V: TRBV3-1/TRBV3-2
D: TRBD2
size: -
J: TRBJ2-3
DNA: TGTGCCAGCAGCCCCACTGGGACTAGCGGGCGTTCTAGCACAGATACGCAGTATTTT
CDR3: CASSPTGTSGRSSTDTQYF